The 26 T cell receptor beta chains listed next were all sequenced from one sample in a study of blood T cell repertoires in COVID-19. Only in-frame clones appear in the TCRdb table, and some are missing; sequencing was by immunoSEQ multiplex PCR. The table lists hundreds of thousands of clones, 86% of them singletons. The sequenced sample was peripheral blood. The receptors originated from a woman under 40 with active or convalescent COVID-19.

This clone was picked up one time. CDR3 nucleotides: TGCGCCAGCAGCCAAGAAGGGACTAGCGGGAGCTACGAGCAGTACTTC. Its protein is CASSQEGTSGSYEQYF. The rearrangement uses TRBV4-1 and TRBJ2-7; 14 bases match TRBD2. The CDR3 is 16 amino acids. Germline CDR1 reads MGHRA; CDR2 reads YSYEKL. The J segment lost 3 bases and the V segment lost 0 bases, leaving 1 base of the junction unmatched.

V is TRBV7-2 and J is TRBJ2-7; 10 bases fit TRBD2. V shed 3 bases, J shed 3 bases, and the junction held 5 bases outside the gene matches. This CDR3 is 15 amino acids long. CDR1 is SGHTA and CDR2 is FQGNSA in the germline V gene. The CDR3 nucleotides are TGTGCCAGCAGCTTCGGCAGCGGGGGGGACTACGAGCAGTACTTC. This translates into CASSFGSGGDYEQYF.

In its sample, this clone was seen a few times. V usage is TRBV14 and J usage is TRBJ1-2; no clear D gene. This CDR3 region has 14 residues. Trimming pared 1 base from V and 8 bases from J, leaving 14 bases between. Germline values: CDR1 SGHDN, CDR2 FVKESK. As DNA, the CDR3 is TGTGCCAGCAGCCAAGCCGTCGCGGGCCGGGGCTACACCTTC. Translated, it gives CASSQAVAGRGYTF.

The chain couples TRBV5-1 to TRBJ1-2; 10 bases agree with TRBD1. The CDR3 covers 15 residues. Germline lookup yields CDR1 SGHRS and CDR2 YFSETQ. Unmatched junction bases numbered 2, after V lost 0 bases and J lost 3 bases. As DNA, the CDR3 is TGCGCCAGCAGCTTGGGAGGGACAGGGGACTATGGCTACACCTTC. As protein: CASSLGGTGDYGYTF.

The genes are TRBV29-1 and TRBJ1-2, with 7 nucleotides matching TRBD1. Germline CDR1 is SQVTM and CDR2 is ANQGSEA. Trimming at V came to 6 bases and at J to 2 bases, leaving 6 bases not matched to a gene. There are 13 residues in the CDR3. The CDR3 loop is CSVRDSLNYGYTF. The CDR3 nucleotides read TGCAGCGTCAGGGACAGCTTAAACTATGGCTACACCTTC.

V gene TRBV5-6 combines with J gene TRBJ2-7; TRBD1 matches at 10 bases. The CDR3 is 15 amino acids. The V gene's germline CDR1 is SGHDT and CDR2 YYEEEE. Trimming cost V 5 bases and J 1 base; bases outside gene matches: 6. As DNA, the CDR3 is TGTGCCAGCAGGTACCCGGGACAGGGGTCCTACGAGCAGTACTTC. The encoded protein is CASRYPGQGSYEQYF.

V is TRBV19 and J is TRBJ1-5, with TRBD1 identical over 8 bases. From germline, CDR1 is LNHDA and CDR2 SQIVND (reference sequence). V gave up 7 bases and J gave up 3 bases; unmatched junction bases: 11. CDR3 size: 16 residues. The chain's CDR3 is CASTFLQGAINQPQHF. As DNA, the CDR3 is TGTGCCAGTACCTTCCTTCAGGGGGCGATCAATCAGCCCCAGCATTTT.

The chain employs TRBV14 and TRBJ1-6, with a weak D call TRBD1 (6 bases). The V end lost 2 bases, the J end lost 7 bases, and 12 bases lay between the germline ends. Germline V gene sequence: CDR1 SGHDN, CDR2 FVKESK. The CDR3 consists of 15 residues. CDR3 residues: CASSQSGGANSPLHF. The CDR3 DNA reads as TGTGCCAGCAGCCAATCTGGGGGGGCAAATTCACCCCTCCACTTT.

The V call is TRBV4-2, the J call TRBJ1-1; D ambiguous. CDR1 and CDR2 from the germline V gene are LGHNA and YNFKEQ. There are 14 residues in the CDR3. The V end lost 1 base, the J end lost 3 bases, and 9 bases lay between the germline ends. CDR3 loop: CASSQGVADTEAFF. The CDR3 DNA follows: TGTGCCAGCAGCCAAGGAGTGGCGGACACTGAAGCTTTCTTT.

V is TRBV5-1 and J is TRBJ2-2, with 7 positions matching TRBD1. This CDR3 is built from 15 residues. Germline trimming cut 4 bases from V and 5 bases from J; bases unmatched to any gene: 8. Germline CDR1 and CDR2: SGHRS and YFSETQ. The CDR3 sequence: CASSPWIRGTGELFF. CDR3 bases: TGCGCCAGCAGCCCCTGGATCAGGGGGACCGGGGAGCTGTTTTTT. Filled out from reference TRBV5-1 and TRBJ2-2, the complete variable domain reads KAGVTQTPRYLIKTRGQQVTLSCSPISGHRSVSWYQQTPGQGLQFLFEYFSETQRNKGNFPGRFSGRQFSNSRSEMNVSTLELGDSALYLCASSPWIRGTGELFFGEGSRLTVL.

This clone was found once. The chain couples TRBV6-5 to TRBJ1-5; D is possibly TRBD1 (6 bases). The CDR3 length is 15 residues. CDR1 MNHEY and CDR2 SVGAGI come from the germline V gene. Trimming removed 6 bases at V and 7 bases at J, with 19 bases between. CDR3 sequence: CASRVYGSRGQPQHF. The CDR3 DNA reads as TGTGCCAGCAGAGTTTATGGTAGCAGGGGCCAGCCCCAGCATTTT.

The chain employs TRBV29-1 and TRBJ2-3, with 7 bases aligning to TRBD2. The CDR3 covers 14 residues. The V gene end was trimmed by 4 bases and the J gene end by 2 bases; junction bases not matched to a gene: 6. From germline, CDR1 is SQVTM and CDR2 ANQGSEA. Here the CDR3 reads CSVGQAGYTDTQYF. DNA for the CDR3: TGCAGCGTTGGGCAAGCGGGGTACACAGATACGCAGTATTTT.

This rearrangement joins TRBV15 to TRBJ1-3; perhaps TRBD1 as D (5 bases). Germline V gives CDR1 LNHNV, CDR2 YYDKDF (reference sequence). The CDR3 is 18 residues long. V was trimmed by 1 base and J by 0 bases, leaving 16 bases between them. CDR3 residues: CATSRGTGIRDSGNTIYF. CDR3 DNA: TGTGCCACCAGCAGAGGAACAGGTATCAGGGACTCTGGAAACACCATATATTTT.

The chain has TRBV4-1 and TRBJ1-1; 9 bases are a match to TRBD1. The CDR3 extends over 16 amino acids. CDR1 and CDR2 from the germline V gene are MGHRA and YSYEKL. With V trimmed by 2 bases and J by 5 bases, 9 bases remained unmatched. This chain's CDR3 is CASSQLGQGEYTEAFF. DNA for the CDR3: TGCGCCAGCAGCCAATTGGGACAGGGAGAGTATACTGAAGCTTTCTTT.

The chain carries TRBV9 and TRBJ1-2, with 9 bases that match TRBD1. The V gene end was trimmed by 0 bases and the J gene end by 8 bases; junction bases not matched to a gene: 5. The CDR3 covers 14 residues. The V gene's germline CDR1 is SGDLS and CDR2 YYNGEE. CDR3 sequence (DNA): TGTGCCAGCAGCGTAGCGTGGGACAGGGTGGGCTACACCTTC. It is translated as CASSVAWDRVGYTF.

Concerning this clone itself: Other DNA sequences from this sample encode an identical CDR3 as well. The gene calls are TRBV29-1 and TRBJ1-1; D uncertain. Germline CDR1 SQVTM, CDR2 ANQGSEA. This CDR3 has 11 residues. V shed 3 bases and J shed 4 bases, with 6 bases lying between them. CDR3 region: CSVEGSTEAFF. The CDR3 nucleotides read TGCAGCGTTGAGGGCAGCACTGAAGCTTTCTTT.

The V gene is TRBV10-1, the J gene TRBJ2-5, with D possibly TRBD1 on 5 matching bases. V dropped 4 bases and J dropped 5 bases, with 11 bases sitting between them. Germline V gives CDR1 WNHNN, CDR2 SYGVQD (reference sequence). This CDR3 is 13 amino acids long. CDR3 in amino acids: CASSGQMGETQYF. CDR3 bases: TGCGCCAGCAGTGGACAGATGGGGGAGACCCAGTACTTC.

V is TRBV5-1 and J is TRBJ2-5; 7 nucleotides match TRBD2. Germline assignment: CDR1 SGHRS and CDR2 YFSETQ. The CDR3 consists of 17 residues. Germline trimming cut 0 bases from V and 3 bases from J; bases unmatched to any gene: 11. The DNA of the CDR3 is TGCGCCAGCAGCTTGGCGGGGGGAACCGCTTGGGAAGAGACCCAGTACTTC. This encodes CASSLAGGTAWEETQYF.

The chain uses TRBV7-2 and TRBJ2-5, with D maybe TRBD2 (5 bases). The CDR3 covers 14 residues. Trimming left V 5 bases short and J 1 base short, with 11 bases between. Germline assignment: CDR1 SGHTA and CDR2 FQGNSA. CDR3 residues: CASSPRASQETQYF. The CDR3, as DNA: TGTGCCAGCAGCCCGAGGGCGAGCCAAGAGACCCAGTACTTC.

This clone was seen only once. The gene calls are TRBV10-2 and TRBJ2-3; TRBD1 matches at 8 bases. The germline V gene encodes CDR1 WSHSY and CDR2 SAAADI. Losses at the gene ends were 6 bases for V and 1 base for J; bases not matched to a gene: 3. This CDR3 region has 14 residues. The CDR3 here is CASRGQGGTDTQYF. CDR3 nucleotide sequence: TGCGCCAGCAGAGGACAGGGCGGCACAGATACGCAGTATTTT.

The chain recombines TRBV7-6 with TRBJ1-2; 9 bases are shared with TRBD1. J lost 5 bases, V lost 5 bases, and 24 bases had no gene match. Germline loops: CDR1 SGHVS, CDR2 FNYEAQ. CDR3 length: 20 amino acids. This CDR3 reads CASSPTPHTGGGPTRYGYTF. CDR3 nucleotide sequence: TGTGCCAGCAGCCCAACGCCCCACACAGGGGGCGGTCCTACGAGGTATGGCTACACCTTC. The full variable domain, with the rest looked up from reference TRBV7-6 and TRBJ1-2, is GAGVSQSPRYKVTKRGQDVALRCDPISGHVSLYWYRQALGQGPEFLTYFNYEAQQDKSGLPNDRFSAERPEGSISTLTIQRTEQRDSAMYRCASSPTPHTGGGPTRYGYTFGSGTRLTVV.

The chain joins TRBV6-2 or TRBV6-3 to TRBJ1-2, with D perhaps matching TRBD1 (6 bases). Germline loops: CDR1 MNHEY, CDR2 SVGEGT. The CDR3 is 13 residues long. The V end lost 6 bases, the J end lost 8 bases, and 16 bases lay between the germline ends. The CDR3 DNA is TGTGCCAGCAGCCTGACAGCGGGGGGCGGCTACACCTTC. The encoded protein is CASSLTAGGGYTF.

The chain uses TRBV14 and TRBJ1-2; D is possibly TRBD1 (5 bases). This CDR3 contains 15 residues. V was trimmed by 2 bases and J by 2 bases, leaving 12 bases between them. Germline V gene lookup returns CDR1 SGHDN and CDR2 FVKESK. CDR3 coding DNA: TGTGCCAGCAGCCAATACGCAGGGAAAAACTATGGCTACACCTTC. Amino acids: CASSQYAGKNYGYTF.

The rearrangement uses TRBV5-1 and TRBJ2-1; 16 nucleotides match TRBD2. The germline gives CDR1 SGHRS, CDR2 YFSETQ. CDR3 length: 17 amino acids. V was pared by 4 bases and J by 8 bases, with 9 bases of the junction left unmatched. DNA of the CDR3: TGCGCCAGCAGCAAGGGACTAGCGGGAGGGTCTGGGGATGAGCAGTTCTTC. Its translation: CASSKGLAGGSGDEQFF.

For this clone: Other DNA variants within this sample encode the same CDR3. The chain couples TRBV6-1 to TRBJ2-7; D is unresolved. Between the trimmed V and J ends, which lost 2 bases and 0 bases, there was a span of 5 bases. The germline CDR1 and CDR2 sequences are MNHNS and SASEGT. There are 13 residues in the CDR3. The CDR3 spells CASSERSSYEQYF. CDR3 bases: TGTGCCAGCAGTGAACGGAGCTCCTACGAGCAGTACTTC.

J is TRBJ2-5 and V is TRBV2; 7 bases match TRBD2. Germline trimming cut 2 bases from V and 4 bases from J; bases unmatched to any gene: 7. The CDR3 extends over 15 amino acids. The germline V gene encodes CDR1 SNHLY and CDR2 FYNNEI. The CDR3 sequence is CASSEMAGVLETQYF. DNA for the CDR3: TGTGCCAGCAGTGAAATGGCGGGAGTTCTAGAGACCCAGTACTTC.